This T cell receptor (beta chain) was identified during a study of blood T cell repertoires in COVID-19. Study-level background: Sites across the United States, Italy and Spain contributed samples from acute and convalescent COVID-19.

Data came from immunoSEQ multiplex PCR; TCRdb stores just in-frame clones and leaves some out. Of fewer than 450,000 clones listed, roughly 90% are singletons. This CDR3 spans 16 amino acids. V was pared by 4 bases and J by 0 bases, with 6 bases of the junction left unmatched. Germline V CDR1 and CDR2: SGHRS, YFSETQ. The source of this sequence is a woman aged 70-85 years with COVID-19, enrolled during active disease. Material: peripheral blood. The J gene is TRBJ2-1, the V gene TRBV5-1; 8 bases align to TRBD1. The chain's CDR3 is CASSPQGASSYNEQFF. CDR3 DNA: TGCGCCAGCAGCCCTCAGGGGGCTAGCTCCTACAATGAGCAGTTCTTC. Based on the CDR3 plus reference TRBV5-1 and TRBJ2-1, the full variable domain is KAGVTQTPRYLIKTRGQQVTLSCSPISGHRSVSWYQQTPGQGLQFLFEYFSETQRNKGNFPGRFSGRQFSNSRSEMNVSTLELGDSALYLCASSPQGASSYNEQFFGPGTRLTVL.